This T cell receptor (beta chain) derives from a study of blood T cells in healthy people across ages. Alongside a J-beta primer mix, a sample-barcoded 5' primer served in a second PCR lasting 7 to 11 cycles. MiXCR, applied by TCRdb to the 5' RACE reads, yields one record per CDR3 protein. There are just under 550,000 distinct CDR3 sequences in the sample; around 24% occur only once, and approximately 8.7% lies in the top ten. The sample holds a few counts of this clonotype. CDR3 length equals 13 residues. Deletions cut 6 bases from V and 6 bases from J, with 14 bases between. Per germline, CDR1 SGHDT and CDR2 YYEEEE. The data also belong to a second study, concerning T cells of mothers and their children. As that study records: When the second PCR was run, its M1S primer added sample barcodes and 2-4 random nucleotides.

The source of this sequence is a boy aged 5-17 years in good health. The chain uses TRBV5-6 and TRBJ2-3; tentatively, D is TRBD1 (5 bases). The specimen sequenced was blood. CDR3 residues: CASIIQGTDTQYF. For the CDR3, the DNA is TGTGCCAGCATCATTCAGGGAACGGATACGCAGTATTTT.